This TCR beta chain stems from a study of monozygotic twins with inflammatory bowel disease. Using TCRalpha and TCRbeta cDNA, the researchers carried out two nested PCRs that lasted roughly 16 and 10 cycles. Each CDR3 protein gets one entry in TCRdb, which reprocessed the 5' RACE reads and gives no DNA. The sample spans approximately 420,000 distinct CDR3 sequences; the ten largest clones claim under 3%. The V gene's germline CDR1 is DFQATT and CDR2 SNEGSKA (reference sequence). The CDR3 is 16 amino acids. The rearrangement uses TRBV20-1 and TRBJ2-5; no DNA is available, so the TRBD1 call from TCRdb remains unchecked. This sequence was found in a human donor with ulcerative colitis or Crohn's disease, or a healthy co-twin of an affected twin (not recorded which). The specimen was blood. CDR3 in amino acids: CSAIERGQYRFGTQYF.